Listed below are T cell receptor beta chains from one sample, sequenced in a study of blood T cell repertoires in COVID-19. TCRdb's copy holds only in-frame clones and misses some; the assay was immunoSEQ multiplex PCR. Found here are roughly 230,000 clones, about 85% of them singletons; the top ten hold around 0.97%. Sequences were obtained from peripheral blood. These receptors all stem from a man aged 35 to 55 with acute or convalescent COVID-19. Both conserved end residues are part of each CDR3. D genes are given only for firm matches. Not all rows give a size; the values are once, few, many and, for expanded clones, a class.

j_gene	d_gene	abundance	v_gene	CDR3nt	CDR3aa
TRBJ2-7	TRBD1	NA	TRBV7-3	TGTGCCAGCAGCCCCGGGACAGGCCCCCGCGAGCAGTACTTC	CASSPGTGPREQYF
TRBJ2-1	NA	NA	TRBV5-6	TGTGCCAGCAGCTTGGCTGGGGGCAGTACAAATGAGCAGTTCTTC	CASSLAGGSTNEQFF
TRBJ1-5	NA	NA	TRBV18	TGTGCCAGCTCACCTCGAGAGGGGGGCAATCAGCCCCAGCATTTT	CASSPREGGNQPQHF
TRBJ1-3	TRBD1	NA	TRBV11-2	TGTGCCAGCAGCGTTACCGGGACAGCTGGAAACACCATATATTTT	CASSVTGTAGNTIYF
TRBJ1-2	NA	NA	TRBV5-6	TGTGCCAGCACCACTCTCGGGGGGGGCCCCTATGGCTACACCTTC	CASTTLGGGPYGYTF
TRBJ1-1	TRBD1	NA	TRBV27	TGTGCCAGCAGTTTGGGACAGGAGGCCCGGAGGGAAGCTTTCTTT	CASSLGQEARREAFF
TRBJ1-3	NA	NA	TRBV9	TGTGCCAGCAGCCCGACAGTAACCCCTGGAAACACCATATATTTT	CASSPTVTPGNTIYF
TRBJ2-3	NA	NA	TRBV4-1	TGCGCCAGCAGCCACACCCTGGACTCCCGGTATAGCACAGATACGCAGTATTTT	CASSHTLDSRYSTDTQYF
TRBJ1-5	NA	NA	TRBV28	TGTGCCAGCAGTTTAGGTGGCGGTTATCAGCCCCAGCATTTT	CASSLGGGYQPQHF
TRBJ2-3	TRBD2	few	TRBV7-2	TGTGCCAGCAGTCCCCCGGGACTAGCGAGCACAGATACGCAGTATTTT	CASSPPGLASTDTQYF
TRBJ1-5	TRBD1	NA	TRBV29-1	TGCAGCGCCAGTACAGGGGCCCTCCATCAGCCCCAGCATTTT	CSASTGALHQPQHF
TRBJ2-7	NA	NA	TRBV3-1/TRBV3-2	TGTGCCAGCAGCCGTGGTTGGGGGGATGCCTACGAGCAGTACTTC	CASSRGWGDAYEQYF
TRBJ2-3	NA	NA	TRBV12-3/TRBV12-4	TGTGCCAGCACTTTGAGGCACACAGATACGCAGTATTTT	CASTLRHTDTQYF
TRBJ2-7	TRBD1	NA	TRBV5-4	TGTGCCAGCAGCTTAACAGTCGGGACAGGGTCCTACGAGCAGTACTTC	CASSLTVGTGSYEQYF
TRBJ1-5	NA	NA	TRBV7-2	TGTGCCAGCAGCTTATCGGGGATGGTCAATCAGCCCCAGCATTTT	CASSLSGMVNQPQHF
TRBJ2-7	TRBD1	NA	TRBV12-3/TRBV12-4	TGTGCCAGCAGTTCATACAGGGGAGTGCAGTACTTC	CASSSYRGVQYF
TRBJ1-2	NA	NA	TRBV5-5	TGTGCCAGCAGCACGGGATATAACTATGGCTACACCTTC	CASSTGYNYGYTF
TRBJ2-2	TRBD1	NA	TRBV5-1	TGCGCCAGCAGCTTGGATTATGGGACAGGGGACACCGGGGAGCTGTTTTTT	CASSLDYGTGDTGELFF
TRBJ2-3	NA	NA	TRBV3-1/TRBV3-2	TGTGCCAGCAGCCCCCGACAGCTAAATACGCAGTATTTT	CASSPRQLNTQYF
TRBJ2-7	NA	NA	TRBV4-2	TGTGCCAGTGAGACCGGGGTCTACTCCTACGAGCAGTACTTC	CASETGVYSYEQYF
TRBJ1-4	NA	once	TRBV7-6	TGTGCCAGCAGCCTAACCTTGGCCAGCCCAGGGAATGAAAAACTGTTTTTT	CASSLTLASPGNEKLFF
TRBJ1-1	NA	NA	TRBV2	TGTGCCAGCAGTGTTGTGGGCACCTCGAACACTGAAGCTTTCTTT	CASSVVGTSNTEAFF
TRBJ1-2	NA	NA	TRBV5-1	TGCGCCAGCAGCCAACGCCGCGGGGGCGACGGTGGCTACACCTTC	CASSQRRGGDGGYTF